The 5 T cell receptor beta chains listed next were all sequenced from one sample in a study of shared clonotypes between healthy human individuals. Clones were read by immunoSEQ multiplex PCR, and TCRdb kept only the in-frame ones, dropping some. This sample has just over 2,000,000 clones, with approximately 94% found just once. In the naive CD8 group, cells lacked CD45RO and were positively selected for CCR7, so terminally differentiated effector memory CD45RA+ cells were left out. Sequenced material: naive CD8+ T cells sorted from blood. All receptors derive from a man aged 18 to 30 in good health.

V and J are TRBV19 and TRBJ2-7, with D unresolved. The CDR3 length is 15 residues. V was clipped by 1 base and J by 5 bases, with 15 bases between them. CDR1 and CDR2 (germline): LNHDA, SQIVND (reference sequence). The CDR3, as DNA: TGTGCCAGTAGTATAGGATCTCGTCCCATGGACGAGCAGTACTTC. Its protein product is CASSIGSRPMDEQYF.

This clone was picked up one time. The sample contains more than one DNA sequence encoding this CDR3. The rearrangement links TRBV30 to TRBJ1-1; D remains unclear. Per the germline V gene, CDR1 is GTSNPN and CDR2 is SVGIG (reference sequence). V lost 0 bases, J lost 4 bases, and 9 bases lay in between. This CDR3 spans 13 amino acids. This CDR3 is CAWSVLSSTEAFF. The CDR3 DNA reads TGTGCCTGGAGTGTCCTTAGTTCCACTGAAGCTTTCTTT.

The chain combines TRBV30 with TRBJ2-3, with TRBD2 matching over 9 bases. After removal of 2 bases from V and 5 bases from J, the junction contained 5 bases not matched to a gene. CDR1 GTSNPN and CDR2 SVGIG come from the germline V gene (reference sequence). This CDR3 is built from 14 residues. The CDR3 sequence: CAWSIAGVRDTQYF. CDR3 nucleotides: TGTGCCTGGAGTATAGCGGGAGTTCGAGATACGCAGTATTTT.

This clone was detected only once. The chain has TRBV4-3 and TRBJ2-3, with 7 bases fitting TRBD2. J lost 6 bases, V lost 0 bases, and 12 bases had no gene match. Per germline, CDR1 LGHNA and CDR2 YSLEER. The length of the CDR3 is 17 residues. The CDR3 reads CASSQDLAGVLLDTQYF. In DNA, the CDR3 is TGCGCCAGCAGCCAAGATTTGGCGGGAGTCCTTTTGGATACGCAGTATTTT.

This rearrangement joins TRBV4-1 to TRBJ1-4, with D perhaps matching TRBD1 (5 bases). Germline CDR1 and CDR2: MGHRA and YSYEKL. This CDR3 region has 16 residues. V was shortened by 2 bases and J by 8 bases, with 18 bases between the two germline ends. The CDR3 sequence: CASSQSIGLRGEKLFF. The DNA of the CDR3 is TGCGCCAGCAGCCAATCAATAGGCTTACGGGGGGAAAAACTGTTTTTT.